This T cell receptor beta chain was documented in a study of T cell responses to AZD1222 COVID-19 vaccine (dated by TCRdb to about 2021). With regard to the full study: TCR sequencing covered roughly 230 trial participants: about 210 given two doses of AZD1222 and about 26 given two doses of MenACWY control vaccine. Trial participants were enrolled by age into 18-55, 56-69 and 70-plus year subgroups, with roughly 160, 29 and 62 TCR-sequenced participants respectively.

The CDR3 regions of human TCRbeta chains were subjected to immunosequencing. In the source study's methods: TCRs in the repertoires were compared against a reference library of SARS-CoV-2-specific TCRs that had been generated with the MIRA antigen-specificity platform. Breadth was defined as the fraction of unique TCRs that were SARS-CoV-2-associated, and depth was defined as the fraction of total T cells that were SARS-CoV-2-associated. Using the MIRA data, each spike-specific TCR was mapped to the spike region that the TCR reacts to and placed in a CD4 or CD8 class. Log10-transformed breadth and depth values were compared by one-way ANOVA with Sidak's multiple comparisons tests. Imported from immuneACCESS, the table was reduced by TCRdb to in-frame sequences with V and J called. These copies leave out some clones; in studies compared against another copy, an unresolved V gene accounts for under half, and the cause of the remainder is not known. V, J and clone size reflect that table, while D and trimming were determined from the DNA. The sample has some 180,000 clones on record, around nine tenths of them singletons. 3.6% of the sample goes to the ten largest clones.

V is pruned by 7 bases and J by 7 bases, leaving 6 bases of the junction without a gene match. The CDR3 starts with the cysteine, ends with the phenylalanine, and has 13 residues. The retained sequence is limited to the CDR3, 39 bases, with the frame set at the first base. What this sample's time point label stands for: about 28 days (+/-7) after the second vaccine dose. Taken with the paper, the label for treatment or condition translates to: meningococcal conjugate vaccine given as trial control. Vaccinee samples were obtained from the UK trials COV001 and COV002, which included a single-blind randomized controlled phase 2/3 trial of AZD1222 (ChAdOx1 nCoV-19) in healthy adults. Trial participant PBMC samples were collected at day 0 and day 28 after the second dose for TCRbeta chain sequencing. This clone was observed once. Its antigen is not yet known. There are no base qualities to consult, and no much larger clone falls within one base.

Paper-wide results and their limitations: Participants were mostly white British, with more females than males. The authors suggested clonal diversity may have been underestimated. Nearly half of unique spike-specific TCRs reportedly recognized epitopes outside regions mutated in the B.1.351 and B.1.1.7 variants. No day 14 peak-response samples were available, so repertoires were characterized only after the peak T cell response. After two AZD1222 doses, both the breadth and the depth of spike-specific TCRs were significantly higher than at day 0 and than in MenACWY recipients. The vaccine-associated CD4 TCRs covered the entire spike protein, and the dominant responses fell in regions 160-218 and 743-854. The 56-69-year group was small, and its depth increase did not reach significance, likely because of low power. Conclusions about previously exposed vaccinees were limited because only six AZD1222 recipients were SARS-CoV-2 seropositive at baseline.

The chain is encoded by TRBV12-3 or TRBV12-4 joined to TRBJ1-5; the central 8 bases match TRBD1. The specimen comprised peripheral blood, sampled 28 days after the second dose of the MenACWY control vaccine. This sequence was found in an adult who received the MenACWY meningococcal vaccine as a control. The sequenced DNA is TGTGCCAGCAATCAGGGGGCGAGGCAGCCCCAGCATTTT. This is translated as CASNQGARQPQHF.